Below, 16 T cell receptor beta chains from the same sample are listed, as sequenced in a study of T cell repertoires in cytomegalovirus infection. TCRdb re-called the reads with MiXCR, one entry per CDR3 protein. The sample carries 250,000 to 300,000 distinct CDR3 sequences, approximately 15% recorded once. The sample consisted of CD8+ T cells from PBMCs. These receptors all stem from a human donor in good health (CMV status not recorded). Some clones in this sample may be carry-over from other donors' samples.

This clonotype turned up a few times. The chain uses TRBV14 and TRBJ2-1; possible D gene TRBD2, 6 bases. V shed 5 bases and J shed 2 bases, with 13 bases lying between them. Per germline, CDR1 SGHDN and CDR2 FVKESK. This CDR3 contains 15 residues. The CDR3 protein is CASSNGDSPYNEQFF. CDR3 DNA: TGTGCCAGCAGCAACGGGGACTCCCCCTACAATGAGCAGTTCTTC.

This clonotype came up a few times. The chain joins TRBV7-2 to TRBJ2-2; no firm D call. The CDR3 spans 16 residues. V dropped 5 bases and J dropped 6 bases, with 19 bases sitting between them. Germline lookup yields CDR1 SGHTA and CDR2 FQGNSA. The CDR3: CASSADFPGIPGELFF. The CDR3 DNA follows: TGTGCCAGCAGCGCCGACTTCCCTGGGATTCCCGGGGAGCTGTTTTTT.

The V gene is TRBV5-1, the J gene TRBJ2-3, with TRBD2 matching 11 bases. Trimming cost V 5 bases and J 4 bases; bases outside gene matches: 6. The CDR3 length is 15 residues. CDR1 and CDR2 from the germline V gene are SGHRS and YFSETQ. CDR3: CASRDLAGGADTQYF. DNA for the CDR3: TGCGCCAGCAGGGATCTAGCGGGGGGAGCAGATACGCAGTATTTT. The full variable domain, completed using reference TRBV5-1 and TRBJ2-3, is KAGVTQTPRYLIKTRGQQVTLSCSPISGHRSVSWYQQTPGQGLQFLFEYFSETQRNKGNFPGRFSGRQFSNSRSEMNVSTLELGDSALYLCASRDLAGGADTQYFGPGTRLTVL.

A few counts support this clonotype. The chain uses TRBV4-3 and TRBJ2-7; D unclear. Germline CDR1 is LGHNA and CDR2 is YSLEER. This CDR3 has 15 amino acids. V lost 0 bases and J 1 base, leaving 10 bases between the germline ends. The CDR3 spells CASSQDLGPSYEQYF. CDR3 nucleotides: TGCGCCAGCAGCCAAGATCTAGGACCATCCTACGAGCAGTACTTC.

This clonotype was picked up a small number of times. The chain couples TRBV5-5 to TRBJ2-7, with a weak D call TRBD2 (6 bases). V gave up 3 bases and J gave up 6 bases, with 13 bases separating them. CDR3 length equals 13 residues. CDR1 is SGHKS, CDR2 YYEKEE, per germline (reference sequence). The CDR3: CASSWDSPTEQYF. The CDR3 DNA reads as TGTGCCAGCAGCTGGGACTCCCCGACCGAGCAGTACTTC.

In nucleotides, the CDR3 is TGCAGCGCCGCGGGTCCTTATGGCTACACCTTC. It is translated as CSAAGPYGYTF. The gene calls are TRBV29-1 and TRBJ1-2; D not certain. CDR1 and CDR2 from the germline V gene are SQVTM and ANQGSEA. V lost 7 bases and J 5 bases, leaving 11 bases between the germline ends. This CDR3 comprises 11 residues.

This clonotype was observed many times. The chain employs TRBV4-1 and TRBJ1-3; D is unclear. With 0 bases removed from V and 1 base from J, the gap between germline ends came to 16 bases. The CDR3 is made up of 18 amino acids. Germline V gene lookup returns CDR1 MGHRA and CDR2 YSYEKL. This CDR3 is CASSQDGFGETSGNTIYF. CDR3 in DNA: TGCGCCAGCAGCCAAGATGGGTTCGGTGAGACATCTGGAAACACCATATATTTT.

The chain is built from TRBV7-9 and TRBJ2-3; the match to TRBD2 covers 10 bases. Germline V gene data show CDR1 as SEHNR and CDR2 as FQNEAQ (reference sequence). V lost 4 bases to trimming and J lost 0 bases; unmatched junction nucleotides: 10. There are 18 residues in the CDR3. CDR3 DNA sequence: TGTGCCAGCAGCTCGGCCCAAGGGACTAGCGAAAGCACAGATACGCAGTATTTT. It encodes CASSSAQGTSESTDTQYF.

The chain employs TRBV2 and TRBJ2-1; 7 positions agree with TRBD2. Looked up from germline, CDR1 is SNHLY and CDR2 is FYNNEI. The CDR3 covers 16 residues. J gave up 5 bases and V 7 bases, and 14 bases lay outside the gene matches. The CDR3 protein is CASTLPIAAGNNEQFF. The CDR3 DNA sequence: TGTGCCAGCACCCTCCCAATAGCAGCGGGAAACAATGAGCAGTTCTTC.

This clonotype has only a few counts. This sequence joins TRBV7-9 and TRBJ2-3; 11 bases are a match to TRBD2. V trimming: 5 bases; J trimming: 7 bases; junction bases outside the gene matches: 17. Germline CDR1 and CDR2: SEHNR and FQNEAQ (reference sequence). The CDR3 has 18 residues. CDR3 in DNA: TGTGCCAGCAGCCTACAAAGACCGGGACTAGCGGACTCCTATACGCAGTATTTT. This encodes CASSLQRPGLADSYTQYF.

This chain joins TRBV20-1 and TRBJ2-7; D is undetermined. There are 15 residues in the CDR3. V was pared by 2 bases and J by 0 bases, with 14 bases between. Germline V gives CDR1 DFQATT, CDR2 SNEGSKA (reference sequence). CDR3 bases: TGCAGTGCTAGATTGGGTCAAGGAGACTCCTACGAGCAGTACTTC. Residues: CSARLGQGDSYEQYF.

The chain uses TRBV27 and TRBJ2-3; a weak D match, TRBD1 (5 bases). The CDR3 consists of 15 residues. Trimming stripped 3 bases from V and 0 bases from J, with 10 bases between. CDR1 and CDR2 (germline): MNHEY, SMNVEV (reference sequence). CDR3 in amino acids: CASSLVGLSTDTQYF. CDR3 DNA: TGTGCCAGCAGTTTGGTGGGGCTAAGCACAGATACGCAGTATTTT.

This clonotype came up a few times. The J gene is TRBJ2-1, the V gene TRBV11-3, with D possibly being TRBD2 (6 bases). Germline CDR1 SGHNT, CDR2 YENEEA. Between the trimmed V and J ends, which lost 3 bases and 5 bases, there was a span of 14 bases. The CDR3 contains 15 residues. For the CDR3, the DNA is TGTGCCAGCAGCTTTATCAGGGAGGCTGACAATGAGCAGTTCTTC. As protein: CASSFIREADNEQFF.

This clonotype was recorded at least ten times. The chain is built from TRBV7-6 and TRBJ2-3; 7 nucleotides match TRBD1. This CDR3 is 14 amino acids long. V was pared by 4 bases and J by 1 base, with 2 bases of the junction left unmatched. The germline CDR1 and CDR2 sequences are SGHVS and FNYEAQ. This CDR3 is CASSWDSGTDTQYF. In DNA, the CDR3 is TGTGCCAGCAGCTGGGACAGCGGCACAGATACGCAGTATTTT.

This clonotype was observed a handful of times. V is TRBV7-9 and J is TRBJ1-2, with 9 bases lining up with TRBD1. With V trimmed by 11 bases and J by 0 bases, 22 bases remained unmatched. Looked up from germline, CDR1 is SEHNR and CDR2 is FQNEAQ (reference sequence). The CDR3 runs 19 residues. CDR3 nucleotide sequence: TGTGCCGAGAACAACATAGACCGGACAGGGGATCTTTCTAACTATGGCTACACCTTC. Its protein is CAENNIDRTGDLSNYGYTF.

This clonotype was recorded at least ten times. This chain joins TRBV7-9 and TRBJ2-7, with 9 bases lining up with TRBD2. The length of the CDR3 is 15 residues. V lost 1 base to trimming and J lost 3 bases; unmatched junction nucleotides: 4. Per germline, CDR1 SEHNR and CDR2 FQNEAQ (reference sequence). For the CDR3, the DNA is TGTGCCAGCAGCTTAGTGGCGGGGGGGTTCTACGAGCAGTACTTC. It yields the protein CASSLVAGGFYEQYF.